These 2 T cell receptor beta chains were all obtained from the same sample, sequenced in a study of blood T cell repertoires in COVID-19. Clones were read by immunoSEQ multiplex PCR, and TCRdb kept only the in-frame ones, dropping some. The table records over 65,000 clones, about 89% of them present only once. Sequences were obtained from peripheral blood. The receptors originated from a human donor in a cohort sampled during active COVID-19.

The V and J genes are TRBV6-5 and TRBJ1-4; 9 bases are shared with TRBD1. This CDR3 is 14 amino acids long. Trimming took 4 bases from V and 7 from J; bases not matched to a gene: 4. CDR1 and CDR2 from the germline V gene are MNHEY and SVGAGI. CDR3 in amino acids: CASSFDRGIEKLFF. The CDR3 DNA follows: TGTGCCAGCAGTTTCGACAGGGGGATTGAAAAACTGTTTTTT.

V is TRBV5-6 and J is TRBJ1-2; a weak D match, TRBD1 (5 bases). This CDR3 is 15 amino acids long. Germline CDR1 and CDR2: SGHDT and YYEEEE. V was clipped by 0 bases and J by 1 base, with 10 bases between them. The CDR3 DNA sequence: TGTGCCAGCAGCTTGGTGACAGTTATTAACTATGGCTACACCTTC. Amino acid sequence: CASSLVTVINYGYTF.